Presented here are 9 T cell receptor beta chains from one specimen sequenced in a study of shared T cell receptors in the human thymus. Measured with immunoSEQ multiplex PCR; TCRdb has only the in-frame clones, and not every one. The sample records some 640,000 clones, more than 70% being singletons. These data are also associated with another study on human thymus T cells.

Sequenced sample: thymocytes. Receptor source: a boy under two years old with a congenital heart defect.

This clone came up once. The CDR3 loop is CASSPRTGFTDTQYF. The CDR3 region has the DNA TGTGCCAGTAGTCCCCGGACAGGATTCACAGATACGCAGTATTTT. The chain joins TRBV19 to TRBJ2-3; the match to TRBD1 covers 7 bases. This CDR3 comprises 15 residues. CDR1 LNHDA and CDR2 SQIVND come from the germline V gene (reference sequence). Germline trimming cut 5 bases from V and 2 bases from J; bases unmatched to any gene: 7.

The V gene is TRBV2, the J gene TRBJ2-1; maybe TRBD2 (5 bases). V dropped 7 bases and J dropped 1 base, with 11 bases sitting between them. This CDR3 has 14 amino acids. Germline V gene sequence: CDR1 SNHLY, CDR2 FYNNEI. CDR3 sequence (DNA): TGTGCCAGCAAAATAAGGGAGTCCTACAATGAGCAGTTCTTC. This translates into CASKIRESYNEQFF.

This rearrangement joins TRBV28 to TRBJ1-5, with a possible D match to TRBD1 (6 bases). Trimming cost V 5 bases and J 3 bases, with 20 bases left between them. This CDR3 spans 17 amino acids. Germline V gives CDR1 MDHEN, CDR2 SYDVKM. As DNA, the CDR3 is TGTGCCAGCAGTCCCCGTATTGACAGGCGAAACAATCAGCCCCAGCATTTT. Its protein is CASSPRIDRRNNQPQHF.

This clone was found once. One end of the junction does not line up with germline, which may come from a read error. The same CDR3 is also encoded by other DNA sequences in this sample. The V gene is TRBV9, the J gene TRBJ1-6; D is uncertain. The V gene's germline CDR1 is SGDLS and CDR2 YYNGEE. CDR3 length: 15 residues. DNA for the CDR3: TGTGCCAGCAGCGTAGAACAGATTTATAATTCCCCCCTCCACTTT. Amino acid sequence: CASSVEQIYNSPLHF.

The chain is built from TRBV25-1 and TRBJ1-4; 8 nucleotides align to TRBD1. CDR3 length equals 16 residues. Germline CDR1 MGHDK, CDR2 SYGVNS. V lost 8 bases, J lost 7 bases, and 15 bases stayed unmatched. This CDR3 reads CASQSTDREYGEKLFF. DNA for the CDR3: TGTGCCAGCCAAAGTACGGACAGGGAGTATGGTGAAAAACTGTTTTTT.

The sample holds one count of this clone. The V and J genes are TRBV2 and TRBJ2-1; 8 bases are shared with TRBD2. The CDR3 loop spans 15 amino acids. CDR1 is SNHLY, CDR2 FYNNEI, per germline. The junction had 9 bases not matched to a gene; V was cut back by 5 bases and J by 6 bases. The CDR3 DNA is TGTGCCAGCAGTTCCCCGGGACTAGGAGGCAATGAGCAGTTCTTC. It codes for CASSSPGLGGNEQFF.

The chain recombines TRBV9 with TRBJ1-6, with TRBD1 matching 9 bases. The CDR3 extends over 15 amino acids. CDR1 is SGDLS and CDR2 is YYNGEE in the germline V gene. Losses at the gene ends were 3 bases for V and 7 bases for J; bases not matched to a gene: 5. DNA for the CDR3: TGTGCCAGCAGCGGAGGACAGGGGTTGAATTCACCCCTCCACTTT. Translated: CASSGGQGLNSPLHF.

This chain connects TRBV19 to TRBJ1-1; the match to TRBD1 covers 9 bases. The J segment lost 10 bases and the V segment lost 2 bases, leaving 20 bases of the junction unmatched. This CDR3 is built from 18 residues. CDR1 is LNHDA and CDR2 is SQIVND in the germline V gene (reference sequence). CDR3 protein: CASSIMTPGQGTELGAFF. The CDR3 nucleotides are TGTGCCAGTAGTATAATGACGCCCGGACAGGGGACCGAACTGGGAGCTTTCTTT. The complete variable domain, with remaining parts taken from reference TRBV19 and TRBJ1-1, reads DGGITQSPKYLFRKEGQNVTLSCEQNLNHDAMYWYRQDPGQGLRLIYYSQIVNDFQKGDIAEGYSVSREKKESFPLTVTSAQKNPTAFYLCASSIMTPGQGTELGAFFGQGTRLTVV.

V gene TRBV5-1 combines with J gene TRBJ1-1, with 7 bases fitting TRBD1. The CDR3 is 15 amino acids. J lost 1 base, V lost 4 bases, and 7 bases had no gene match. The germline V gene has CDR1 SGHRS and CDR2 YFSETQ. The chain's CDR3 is CASSGTGVPNTEAFF. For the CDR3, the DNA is TGCGCCAGCAGCGGAACAGGGGTTCCGAACACTGAAGCTTTCTTT.